This T cell receptor (beta chain) was retrieved from a study of T-cell memory formation after mild COVID-19 (dated by TCRdb to about 2021). Concerning the study at large: TCR sequence clusters from the two donors were found to be largely donor specific. In a couple of donors, T-cell clones that expanded and contracted after mild COVID-19 were tracked by sequencing TCRalpha and TCRbeta repertoires over time. The cohort comprised two young, previously healthy adult volunteers, one female and one male.

What the research found in general, with its limitations: Some responding clones were detected in pre-infection memory, suggesting pre-existing cross-reactive memory T cells joined the SARS-CoV-2 response. The study covered only a couple of mild cases, and larger cohorts including severe cases with pre-infection samples were considered necessary. Clones contracting from day 15 to 85 had balanced CD4/CD8 phenotypes, while a second wave expanding from day 15 to 37 was biased towards CD4+. The second-wave clones that peaked on day 37 were not confirmed to be SARS-CoV-2 specific. Contracting CD4+ clones were found mainly in CM and EM memory subsets, while CD8+ clones were enriched in EMRA.

TCRdb names Illumina NovaSeq 6000 as the instrument used. cDNA libraries for TCRalpha and TCRbeta were prepared by 5'RACE using constant-segment primers, with sample barcodes and unique molecular identifiers added. RNA was extracted from every sample with Trizol reagent. Libraries were amplified in two PCR steps, with a second sample barcode and Illumina TruSeq adapters added in the second step. Sequencing of the libraries was done on an Illumina NovaSeq, producing 2 x 150 bp paired-end reads. On the authors' methods: Demultiplexing of reads and collapsing into UMI-guided consensus sequences were performed with migec v1.2.7. Using mixcr v2.1.11, UMI consensuses were aligned to TRA and TRB V and J templates and then assembled into clonotypes. Clonotypes were classified as expanded or contracted when called significant by both edgeR and NoisET, with noise models trained on biological replicates. For edgeR calls, the thresholds were a false discovery rate-adjusted p below 0.01 and a log2 fold-change of 1. As an exploratory analysis of dynamics, max-normalized trajectories of the 1000 most abundant clonotypes were examined by PCA with hierarchical clustering. Separately sequenced CD4+ and CD8+ repertoires were used to assign a CD4 or CD8 phenotype to each responding clone. The public reads were quality trimmed at Q25 with fastp and then assembled into clones with MiXCR by TCRdb, keeping productive beta chains. Each CDR3 protein gets just one entry, which takes the most common genes and DNA from the rows behind it. The V and J calls and clone size come from TCRdb's table, not from the authors' own analysis. Within this sample are about 430,000 distinct CDR3 sequences, with 20% to 25% of them counted one time only. Jointly, the top ten make up roughly 8.9% of the sample.

On this clonotype: Its antigen has not been determined. No qualities accompany the bases; no much larger clone lies one base away.

Ficoll-Paque density gradient centrifugation was used to isolate PBMCs. The germline V gene sets CDR1 to LGHNA and CDR2 to YSLEER. Germline trimming amounts to 1 base on V and 5 bases on J, with 7 as the count of junction bases outside the gene matches. The CDR3 covers 15 residues, taking in both the cysteine and the phenylalanine. The read is trimmed to its CDR3 DNA, 45 bases read in frame from base 1. Sequenced: PBMCs or a T cell subset sorted from them (not recorded which). The rearrangement combines TRBV4-3 with TRBJ2-7; TRBD1 aligns with 8 central bases. The sequence derives from an adult woman who had mild COVID-19 (a few samples of this study predate the infection). The sample titles of this study are shuffled in the database, so cell type and time point are left out; the donor was told from shared clones. The CDR3 corresponds to CASSQGSGTGNEQYF. DNA sequence: TGCGCCAGCAGCCAAGGTTCGGGGACAGGCAACGAGCAGTACTTC.